The 29 T cell receptor beta chains below come from one sample, sequenced in a study of cytomegalovirus exposure and HLA in healthy donors. It was with 60 Vbeta and 13 Jbeta primers that the PCR ran. Only in-frame clones appear in the TCRdb table, and some are missing; sequencing was by immunoSEQ multiplex PCR. In the table there are tens of thousands of clones, more than 60% of which are singletons. Material for sequencing was PBMCs. Receptors originate from a male donor in good health and CMV-seropositive.

The chain carries TRBV10-3 and TRBJ1-2; D gene unclear. The germline V gene encodes CDR1 ENHRY and CDR2 SYGVKD. This CDR3 has 16 amino acids. Trimming left V 7 bases short and J 2 bases short, with 20 bases between. CDR3 DNA sequence: TGTGCCATCACTCGAGTCGTAAGGCAGACAAACTATGGCTACACCTTC. The encoded protein is CAITRVVRQTNYGYTF.

This chain joins TRBV9 and TRBJ2-3; 10 bases agree with TRBD2. The CDR3 spans 17 residues. The J segment lost 3 bases and the V segment lost 3 bases, leaving 10 bases of the junction unmatched. Per the germline V gene, CDR1 is SGDLS and CDR2 is YYNGEE. The CDR3 coding sequence is TGTGCCAGCAGCGCCGCCGGGGGAGCGGGAGGGACAGATACGCAGTATTTT. Protein: CASSAAGGAGGTDTQYF.

This clone was recorded once. CDR3 DNA: TGTGCCAGCAGCTTTAGCGGGGGGCCCGTCTACGAGCAGTACTTC. This codes for CASSFSGGPVYEQYF. The rearrangement uses TRBV5-5 and TRBJ2-7; TRBD2 agrees at 10 bases. CDR1 and CDR2 from the germline V gene are SGHKS and YYEKEE (reference sequence). Trimming removed 2 bases from V and 3 bases from J; junction bases left unmatched: 5. The CDR3 sequence is 15 residues long.

This chain joins TRBV5-1 and TRBJ1-3, with D uncertain. CDR1 and CDR2 (germline): SGHRS, YFSETQ. V lost 2 bases to trimming and J lost 0 bases, with 12 bases between them. CDR3 size: 16 residues. The CDR3 is CASSFAGESSGNTIYF. In nucleotides, the CDR3 is TGCGCCAGCAGCTTCGCGGGAGAGAGCTCTGGAAACACCATATATTTT.

In its sample, this clone was seen a few times. This sequence joins TRBV5-6 and TRBJ1-4, with 10 bases fitting TRBD1. Germline values: CDR1 SGHDT, CDR2 YYEEEE. The length of the CDR3 is 15 residues. Trimming cost V 0 bases and J 7 bases; bases outside gene matches: 3. CDR3 sequence (DNA): TGTGCCAGCAGCTTGGGACAGGGGGCGGGTGAAAAACTGTTTTTT. Translated: CASSLGQGAGEKLFF.

The chain employs TRBV5-1 and TRBJ2-1; tentative D call: TRBD2 (7 bases). From germline, CDR1 is SGHRS and CDR2 YFSETQ. Trimming cost V 2 bases and J 9 bases, with 12 bases left between them. The length of the CDR3 is 13 residues. The CDR3 nucleotides are TGCGCCAGCAGCTTCAGGGGAGGGGCTGAGCAGTTCTTC. This codes for CASSFRGGAEQFF.

A single count supports this clone. The chain combines TRBV6-1 with TRBJ1-1, with TRBD1 matching over 7 bases. Germline V gene lookup returns CDR1 MNHNS and CDR2 SASEGT. Germline trimming cut 8 bases from V and 5 bases from J; bases unmatched to any gene: 8. CDR3 length equals 13 residues. The CDR3 DNA reads TGTGCCAGCCCGGGGTCAGGGGGAACTGAAGCTTTCTTT. It is translated as CASPGSGGTEAFF.

This clone was observed once. This chain connects TRBV5-6 to TRBJ2-3; 7 bases fit TRBD2. After removal of 4 bases from V and 2 bases from J, the junction contained 10 bases not matched to a gene. CDR3 length equals 16 residues. Looked up from germline, CDR1 is SGHDT and CDR2 is YYEEEE. The CDR3 region has the DNA TGTGCCAGCAGCGGGAGGGGTGCGGGGTCCACAGATACGCAGTATTTT. Its translation is CASSGRGAGSTDTQYF.

This clone showed up just a few times. The chain is built from TRBV21-1 and TRBJ1-2; the table calls TRBD1, which could not be checked here. TRBV21-1 is a recognized pseudogene. The CDR3 is 17 amino acids. The CDR3 nucleotides are TGTGCCAGCAGCGATACCTTTGAGGGCAGGGGCCTCTATGGCTACACCTTC. It translates to CASSDTFEGRGLYGYTF.

This clone was recorded once. The chain has TRBV25-1 and TRBJ2-7; possible D gene TRBD2, 6 bases. V was trimmed by 4 bases and J by 2 bases, leaving 18 bases between them. Germline CDR1 and CDR2: MGHDK and SYGVNS. CDR3 size: 16 residues. The DNA for the CDR3 is TGTGCCAGCAGTGCGGGCCGGGACTCCGCTGCCTACGAGCAGTACTTC. Its protein is CASSAGRDSAAYEQYF.

V is TRBV2 and J is TRBJ2-5; D remains ambiguous. Germline assignment: CDR1 SNHLY and CDR2 FYNNEI. V lost 3 bases and J 2 bases, leaving 10 bases between the germline ends. The CDR3 totals 14 residues. The CDR3: CASSEASIQETQYF. As DNA, the CDR3 is TGTGCCAGCAGTGAGGCTTCCATACAAGAGACCCAGTACTTC.

V gene TRBV20-1 combines with J gene TRBJ1-2; TRBD1 aligns across 9 bases. CDR3 length equals 11 residues. The V and J ends lost 5 bases and 6 bases, in that order; junction bases with no gene match: 1. Germline CDR1 reads DFQATT; CDR2 reads SNEGSKA (reference sequence). CDR3 bases: TGCAGTGCTGGGACAGGGAATGGCTACACCTTC. Amino acid sequence: CSAGTGNGYTF.

This chain links TRBV6-5 with TRBJ2-7; 7 bases are a match to TRBD2. CDR3 length equals 15 residues. V was pared by 5 bases and J by 0 bases, with 7 bases of the junction left unmatched. Germline CDR1 is MNHEY and CDR2 is SVGAGI. The CDR3 loop reads CASSNERGSSYEQYF. CDR3 sequence (DNA): TGTGCCAGCAGTAACGAGCGGGGATCCTCCTACGAGCAGTACTTC.

To note about this clone: One junction end does not reproduce the germline sequence, and a read error may be involved. Within the sample, other DNA sequences also encode this same CDR3. This sequence joins TRBV30 and TRBJ1-2; D possibly corresponds to TRBD1 (6 bases). The CDR3 is 12 amino acids. The germline V gene has CDR1 GTSNPN and CDR2 SVGIG (reference sequence). For the CDR3, the DNA is TGCGCCTGGAGTGTAACCAGGGGAGGCTACACCTTC. This gives the protein CAWSVTRGGYTF.

The chain has TRBV7-3 and TRBJ2-6; D is perhaps TRBD1 (6 bases). Trimming left V 5 bases short and J 2 bases short, with 19 bases between. This CDR3 spans 18 amino acids. Germline CDR1 reads SGHTA; CDR2 reads FQGTGA. Written as DNA, the CDR3 is TGTGCCAGCAGCCGCCAGGGGCCGCGGGCGCCTGGGGCCAACGTCCTGACTTTC. This encodes CASSRQGPRAPGANVLTF.

This clone was recorded a few times. The chain uses TRBV19 and TRBJ2-2; possible D gene TRBD2, 5 bases. CDR1 LNHDA and CDR2 SQIVND come from the germline V gene (reference sequence). The CDR3 has 16 amino acids. Trimming took 3 bases from V and 4 from J, leaving 15 bases between them. The CDR3 DNA reads TGTGCCAGTAGTATGCAGTTCTCGGACTTCACCGGGGAGCTGTTTTTT. Protein sequence: CASSMQFSDFTGELFF.

This chain uses TRBV7-9 with TRBJ1-2; no clear D gene. Trimming cost V 0 bases and J 3 bases, with 11 bases left between them. Germline assignment: CDR1 SEHNR and CDR2 FQNEAQ (reference sequence). This CDR3 is 15 amino acids long. DNA for the CDR3: TGTGCCAGCAGCTTAGCCGGCGGAGGCCACTATGGCTACACCTTC. Protein: CASSLAGGGHYGYTF. The full variable domain, completed using reference TRBV7-9 and TRBJ1-2, is DTGVSQNPRHKITKRGQNVTFRCDPISEHNRLYWYRQTLGQGPEFLTYFQNEAQLEKSRLLSDRFSAERPKGSFSTLEIQRTEQGDSAMYLCASSLAGGGHYGYTFGSGTRLTVV.

This chain uses TRBV5-1 with TRBJ2-6; TRBD1 aligns across 9 bases. V was pared by 0 bases and J by 1 base, with 8 bases of the junction left unmatched. Germline CDR1 reads SGHRS; CDR2 reads YFSETQ. This CDR3 has 19 amino acids. CDR3 in DNA: TGCGCCAGCAGCTTGGAGGGGGACAGGGTATGGTCTGGGGCCAACGTCCTGACTTTC. Translation: CASSLEGDRVWSGANVLTF.

The chain employs TRBV7-3 and TRBJ2-5, with TRBD1 identical over 7 bases. The CDR3 has 15 residues. CDR1 is SGHTA and CDR2 is FQGTGA in the germline V gene. V gave up 5 bases and J gave up 2 bases; unmatched junction bases: 8. For the CDR3, the DNA is TGTGCCAGCAGCATACGACAGGGATCACAAGAGACCCAGTACTTC. This encodes CASSIRQGSQETQYF.

The chain couples TRBV4-1 to TRBJ2-1; D is possibly TRBD2 (6 bases). Trimming cost V 0 bases and J 4 bases, with 13 bases left between them. Germline V gene data show CDR1 as MGHRA and CDR2 as YSYEKL. The CDR3 runs 16 residues. The DNA of the CDR3 is TGCGCCAGCAGCCAAGATTACCGAGGGAGGTACAATGAGCAGTTCTTC. Its protein is CASSQDYRGRYNEQFF.

The gene calls are TRBV6-6 and TRBJ1-5, with TRBD1 as a possible D gene (5 bases). The CDR3 runs 13 residues. Trimming took off 6 bases at V and 4 bases at J, with 10 bases between the two ends. The germline CDR1 and CDR2 sequences are MNHNY and SVGAGI (reference sequence). CDR3 bases: TGTGCCAGCAGGGCGACAGATAATCAGCCCCAGCATTTT. It is translated as CASRATDNQPQHF.

This chain links TRBV5-4 with TRBJ2-7; the D is unclear. V dropped 4 bases and J dropped 3 bases, with 8 bases sitting between them. Germline V gives CDR1 SGHNT, CDR2 YYREEE (reference sequence). This CDR3 is built from 12 residues. CDR3 sequence reads: CASSPDNYEQYF. CDR3 coding DNA: TGTGCCAGCAGCCCAGACAACTACGAGCAGTACTTC.

This clone was counted only a few times. V and J are TRBV5-5 and TRBJ2-1; 8 bases fit TRBD1. V lost 4 bases to trimming and J lost 9 bases; unmatched junction nucleotides: 9. CDR3 length: 14 amino acids. Per the germline V gene, CDR1 is SGHKS and CDR2 is YYEKEE (reference sequence). The CDR3 sequence: CASSGGQGWGEQFF. CDR3 bases: TGTGCCAGCAGCGGAGGACAGGGATGGGGTGAGCAGTTCTTC.

This clone was counted once. The chain uses TRBV6-1 and TRBJ2-5; 8 nucleotides agree with TRBD2. CDR1 and CDR2 from the germline V gene are MNHNS and SASEGT. V lost 0 bases, J lost 5 bases, and 11 bases stayed unmatched. The CDR3 length is 17 residues. The CDR3 is CASSEARGGGTFETQYF. The CDR3 DNA is TGTGCCAGCAGTGAAGCGCGGGGCGGGGGGACCTTCGAGACCCAGTACTTC.

This sequence joins TRBV9 and TRBJ1-1; D is perhaps TRBD1 (6 bases). V was trimmed by 3 bases and J by 5 bases, leaving 14 bases between them. The V gene's germline CDR1 is SGDLS and CDR2 YYNGEE. This CDR3 comprises 14 residues. The CDR3 DNA reads TGTGCCAGCAGCGCCAGAGGGGGAAGGACTGAAGCTTTCTTT. This translates into CASSARGGRTEAFF.

This clone has only a few counts. This chain's CDR3 is CASSLGAGSSYEQYF. For the CDR3, the DNA is TGTGCCAGCAGCTTGGGGGCTGGGTCCTCCTACGAGCAGTACTTC. This chain links TRBV5-6 with TRBJ2-7; D is ambiguous. Germline V lookup: CDR1 SGHDT, CDR2 YYEEEE. Trimming pared 0 bases from V and 0 bases from J, leaving 10 bases between. The CDR3 covers 15 residues.

J is TRBJ2-5 and V is TRBV5-1; D is perhaps TRBD2 (6 bases). V lost 0 bases to trimming and J lost 2 bases, with 8 bases between them. The CDR3 covers 14 residues. From germline, CDR1 is SGHRS and CDR2 YFSETQ. The CDR3 DNA follows: TGCGCCAGCAGCTTGGGCGGGGTTCAAGAGACCCAGTACTTC. It encodes CASSLGGVQETQYF.

The J gene is TRBJ2-7, the V gene TRBV4-2; D might be TRBD1 (6 bases). V was pared by 0 bases and J by 7 bases, with 13 bases between. Germline V gene lookup returns CDR1 LGHNA and CDR2 YNFKEQ. This CDR3 has 14 residues. CDR3 sequence: CASSQDLQGREQYF. The CDR3 bases are TGTGCCAGCAGCCAAGATCTGCAGGGGAGAGAGCAGTACTTC.

The chain recombines TRBV7-2 with TRBJ2-7, with D possibly TRBD2 on 5 matching bases. The CDR3 runs to 14 residues. The germline V gene encodes CDR1 SGHTA and CDR2 FQGNSA. V was cut by 4 bases and J by 3 bases, with 13 bases left in between. This CDR3 is CASSSPLGVYEQYF. The DNA for the CDR3 is TGTGCCAGCAGCTCGCCCCTCGGGGTCTACGAGCAGTACTTC.